A single sample is the source of the 26 T cell receptor beta chains below, sequenced in a study of post-analysis software for immune sequencing data. Study results and limitations: With TRBV5-6, TRBV5-1 and TRBV20-1 included, about five TRBV segments were more frequent in patients than in controls.

TCR beta cDNA libraries had unique molecular identifiers. TCRdb called the PCR reads again in MiXCR, with one record for every CDR3 protein. Of 170,000 or so distinct CDR3 sequences listed, around 30% were seen once; the top ten hold roughly 1.6%. No cognate antigen is known for these TCRs. Sequenced: blood. The source of these receptors is a girl under 18 with multiple sclerosis.

This chain uses TRBV10-1 with TRBJ2-5; D might be TRBD1 (6 bases). This CDR3 spans 13 amino acids. The V end lost 8 bases, the J end lost 5 bases, and 15 bases lay between the germline ends. Germline loops: CDR1 WNHNN, CDR2 SYGVQD (reference sequence). CDR3 protein: CASSGVLQETQYF. CDR3 DNA sequence: TGCGCCAGCTCAGGGGTTCTGCAGGAGACCCAGTACTTC.

This clonotype came up many times. The chain links TRBV27 to TRBJ2-1; 13 bases line up with TRBD2. Per germline, CDR1 MNHEY and CDR2 SMNVEV (reference sequence). The CDR3 contains 18 residues. J lost 4 bases, V lost 4 bases, and 10 bases had no gene match. CDR3 sequence (DNA): TGTGCCAGCAGTTCGACTAGCGGGAGGCCTTCAATATACAATGAGCAGTTCTTC. Amino acid sequence: CASSSTSGRPSIYNEQFF.

The V call is TRBV4-1, the J call TRBJ2-7, with TRBD2 identical over 7 bases. With 0 bases clipped from V and 2 bases from J, the junction kept 10 bases outside the gene matches. The CDR3 consists of 17 residues. The germline CDR1 and CDR2 sequences are MGHRA and YSYEKL. Written as DNA, the CDR3 is TGCGCCAGCAGCCAAGATCTTCGGTCTAGCGGTCCCTACGAGCAGTACTTC. It translates to CASSQDLRSSGPYEQYF.

Comment on this clonotype: A junction end diverges from the germline sequence, so it may reflect a read error. This chain uses TRBV5-1 with TRBJ2-1, with no clear D. Germline CDR1 reads SGHRS; CDR2 reads YFSETQ. The length of the CDR3 is 15 residues. Here the CDR3 DNA reads TGCACCAGCAGCTTGGCCGGAGACTTCTACAATGAGCAGTTCTTC. It is translated as CTSSLAGDFYNEQFF.

This clonotype has a count of ten or more. The V and J genes are TRBV12-3 or TRBV12-4 and TRBJ2-1; the match to TRBD1 covers 10 bases. With V trimmed by 4 bases and J by 7 bases, 16 bases remained unmatched. The CDR3 extends over 18 amino acids. In DNA form, the CDR3 reads TGTGCCAGCAGTTCCGGGTCCCTGGGACAGGGGAGGTGGAATGAGCAGTTCTTC. Its protein is CASSSGSLGQGRWNEQFF.

This clonotype has a handful of counts. The chain is built from TRBV5-1 and TRBJ2-3; the match to TRBD1 covers 7 bases. Trimming removed 0 bases from V and 4 bases from J; junction bases left unmatched: 5. CDR3 size: 15 residues. CDR1 and CDR2 from the germline V gene are SGHRS and YFSETQ. CDR3 residues: CASSLGSTGPDTQYF. For the CDR3, the DNA is TGCGCCAGCAGCTTGGGATCGACAGGGCCAGATACGCAGTATTTT.

This clonotype has more than one count but fewer than ten. This rearrangement joins TRBV28 to TRBJ2-7; 9 bases are a match to TRBD2. The J call may not be correct, given that the DNA end is closer to TRBJ2-5. Germline lookup yields CDR1 MDHEN and CDR2 SYDVKM. The CDR3 contains 15 residues. The CDR3 reads CASSEDLAGSGTQYF. DNA for the CDR3: TGTGCCAGCAGTGAGGATCTAGCGGGGTCCGGGACCCAGTACTTC.

There are many counts of this clonotype. V is TRBV7-9 and J is TRBJ2-1; 10 bases are shared with TRBD1. V shed 7 bases, J shed 14 bases, and the junction held 14 bases outside the gene matches. Germline assignment: CDR1 SEHNR and CDR2 FQNEAQ (reference sequence). This CDR3 comprises 14 residues. The DNA of the CDR3 is TGTGCCAGCACGGGTGCAAATACCGGGACAGGGGAGTTCTTC. Amino acids: CASTGANTGTGEFF.

This clonotype has a count of ten or more. The chain links TRBV4-1 to TRBJ1-6; D is possibly TRBD1 (6 bases). The CDR3 length is 16 residues. Trimming removed 0 bases from V and 5 bases from J, with 11 bases in between. CDR1 is MGHRA, CDR2 YSYEKL, per germline. CDR3 loop: CASSQDRGHDNSPLHF. CDR3 DNA: TGCGCCAGCAGCCAAGATCGGGGGCACGATAATTCACCCCTCCACTTT.

This clonotype was seen a few times. A much larger clone differs by one base, so this may be a read error. The chain has TRBV29-1 and TRBJ2-1; TRBD2 matches 10 bases. Germline-derived CDR1 and CDR2 are SQVTM and ANQGSEA. This CDR3 comprises 14 residues. The CDR3 region has the DNA TGCAGCGTTCTAGCGGGAGTGGCCTACAGTGAGCAGTTCTTC. As protein: CSVLAGVAYSEQFF.

Regarding this clonotype: A single base separates this from a much larger clone, so it may be a read error. V gene TRBV19 combines with J gene TRBJ2-1, with 7 bases that match TRBD2. Germline V gene data show CDR1 as LNHDA and CDR2 as SQIVND (reference sequence). The CDR3 contains 11 residues. CDR3 residues: CVIGGYNEQFF. The DNA for the CDR3 is TGTGTCATCGGGGGGTACAATGAGCAGTTCTTC.

This clonotype was seen only a few times. In DNA form, the CDR3 reads TGCGCCAGCAGCCAAGTACGGGGAAACAATGGAGGCTACACCTTC. This codes for CASSQVRGNNGGYTF. The chain couples TRBV4-1 to TRBJ1-2; the D is unclear. Between the trimmed V and J ends, which lost 1 base and 8 bases, there was a span of 17 bases. The length of the CDR3 is 15 residues. Germline V gene sequence: CDR1 MGHRA, CDR2 YSYEKL.

The gene calls are TRBV11-2 and TRBJ2-5, with 10 positions matching TRBD2. The CDR3 is made up of 15 amino acids. The junction had 8 bases not matched to a gene; V was cut back by 5 bases and J by 5 bases. CDR1 and CDR2 (germline): SGHAT, FQNNGV. The CDR3 DNA is TGTGCCAGCAGCGCCGGGACTAGCGCAGGGGAGACCCAGTACTTC. Translating gives CASSAGTSAGETQYF.

In its sample, this clonotype was seen many times. This chain connects TRBV12-3 or TRBV12-4 to TRBJ1-4; no clear D gene. Trimming removed 3 bases from V and 4 bases from J, with 9 bases in between. The CDR3 extends over 14 amino acids. The DNA for the CDR3 is TGTGCCAGCAGTTTTCAATTGAGTAATGAAAAACTGTTTTTT. Translated, it gives CASSFQLSNEKLFF.

The J gene is TRBJ2-5, the V gene TRBV20-1; 8 bases align to TRBD2. Per the germline V gene, CDR1 is DFQATT and CDR2 is SNEGSKA (reference sequence). This CDR3 is 15 amino acids long. The J segment lost 5 bases and the V segment lost 5 bases, leaving 13 bases of the junction unmatched. CDR3 region: CSAPPGISGIETQYF. The CDR3 nucleotides read TGCAGTGCTCCCCCGGGGATTAGCGGGATTGAGACCCAGTACTTC.

This clonotype was seen more than once but under ten times. This rearrangement joins TRBV7-6 to TRBJ1-1; D uncertain. Looked up from germline, CDR1 is SGHVS and CDR2 is FNYEAQ. The CDR3 contains 15 residues. V lost 4 bases and J 7 bases, leaving 19 bases between the germline ends. CDR3 in DNA: TGTGCCAGCAGCTCCTTGCATTTTGGAGAGCGTGAAGCTTTCTTT. The encoded protein is CASSSLHFGEREAFF.

This clonotype was seen a few times. One end of the junction is discordant with germline, which a read error may explain. This chain uses TRBV15 with TRBJ1-2; a possible D gene is TRBD1 (5 bases). The CDR3 covers 14 residues. CDR1 is LNHNV, CDR2 YYDKDF, per germline (reference sequence). CDR3 sequence reads: CTTSPIGEIYGYTF. CDR3 coding DNA: TGTACCACCAGCCCCATAGGGGAGATCTATGGCTACACCTTC.

A few counts support this clonotype. The CDR3 DNA sequence: TGCGCCAGCAGCCCAGGGCTCACCGCTAACTATGGCTACACCTTC. It encodes CASSPGLTANYGYTF. The V call is TRBV5-1, the J call TRBJ1-2; tentatively, D is TRBD1 (5 bases). Germline assignment: CDR1 SGHRS and CDR2 YFSETQ. The V and J ends lost 4 bases and 0 bases respectively, with 13 bases between them. The CDR3 runs 15 residues. Looking up the rest from reference TRBV5-1 and TRBJ1-2 gives the full variable domain: KAGVTQTPRYLIKTRGQQVTLSCSPISGHRSVSWYQQTPGQGLQFLFEYFSETQRNKGNFPGRFSGRQFSNSRSEMNVSTLELGDSALYLCASSPGLTANYGYTFGSGTRLTVV.

J is TRBJ1-5 and V is TRBV20-1; D unresolved. The V end was cut by 1 base, the J end by 6 bases, with 16 bases between. The CDR3 covers 15 residues. Germline CDR1 DFQATT, CDR2 SNEGSKA (reference sequence). The CDR3 DNA sequence: TGCAGTGCTAGAGTGGACGAGGTTAGTAGTCAGCCCCAGCATTTT. Protein sequence: CSARVDEVSSQPQHF.

This clonotype has at least ten counts. As DNA, the CDR3 is TGCAGTGCTAGAGATCTCCAGCGGGAGGGACATAAGACCCAGTACTTC. Its protein is CSARDLQREGHKTQYF. The rearrangement uses TRBV20-1 and TRBJ2-5, with 10 bases identical to TRBD2. CDR3 size: 16 residues. The V gene's germline CDR1 is DFQATT and CDR2 SNEGSKA (reference sequence). J was trimmed by 6 bases and V by 0 bases; bases with no gene match: 10.

The sample holds a few counts of this clonotype. This rearrangement joins TRBV12-3 or TRBV12-4 to TRBJ2-5; 12 bases line up with TRBD1. Trimming removed 8 bases from V and 11 bases from J; junction bases left unmatched: 12. The CDR3 loop spans 14 amino acids. In DNA form, the CDR3 reads TGTGCCAGCGCCCCGGGGGACAGGGGGCGGGAGCAGTACTTC. Its translation: CASAPGDRGREQYF.

CDR3 in amino acids: CASSLSGLAGNTIYF. CDR3 DNA: TGCGCCAGCAGCTTGTCCGGGTTGGCCGGAAACACCATATATTTT. The chain carries TRBV5-1 and TRBJ1-3, with D hard to call. The CDR3 extends over 15 amino acids. The V gene's germline CDR1 is SGHRS and CDR2 YFSETQ. V dropped 1 base and J dropped 4 bases, with 12 bases sitting between them. Full variable domain (remainder filled in from reference TRBV5-1 and TRBJ1-3): KAGVTQTPRYLIKTRGQQVTLSCSPISGHRSVSWYQQTPGQGLQFLFEYFSETQRNKGNFPGRFSGRQFSNSRSEMNVSTLELGDSALYLCASSLSGLAGNTIYFGEGSWLTVV.

The chain couples TRBV12-3 or TRBV12-4 to TRBJ2-5; D may match TRBD1 or TRBD2 (7 bases each). This CDR3 contains 14 residues. Trimming pared 6 bases from V and 11 bases from J, leaving 22 bases between. CDR3 DNA sequence: TGTGCCAGCAGGCGACAGGGCGAGGCGGGGGAGCAGTACTTC. It encodes CASRRQGEAGEQYF.

CDR3 residues: CASSSINRVEQFF. The CDR3 region has the DNA TGTGCCAGCAGCTCGATTAACAGGGTTGAGCAGTTCTTC. The chain uses TRBV11-3 and TRBJ2-1; D perhaps matches TRBD1 (6 bases). Trimming pared 4 bases from V and 9 bases from J, leaving 13 bases between. Germline CDR1 reads SGHNT; CDR2 reads YENEEA. The CDR3 contains 13 residues. Full variable domain (rest looked up from reference TRBV11-3 and TRBJ2-1): EAGVVQSPRYKIIEKKQPVAFWCNPISGHNTLYWYLQNLGQGPELLIRYENEEAVDDSQLPKDRFSAERLKGVDSTLKIQPAELGDSAVYLCASSSINRVEQFFGPGTRLTVL.

The V call is TRBV6-1, the J call TRBJ1-4; no reliable D call. Trimming took off 5 bases at V and 7 bases at J, with 11 bases between the two ends. The CDR3 spans 13 residues. CDR1 and CDR2 from the germline V gene are MNHNS and SASEGT. The CDR3 nucleotides are TGTGCCAGCAGTTCGGAGTTCGGTGAAAAACTGTTTTTT. It is translated as CASSSEFGEKLFF.

The V gene is TRBV10-3, the J gene TRBJ1-5, with a tentative D call TRBD1 (6 bases). V lost 4 bases and J lost 7, with 14 bases in between. Germline V CDR1 and CDR2: ENHRY, SYGVKD. The CDR3 has 14 residues. The CDR3 reads CAISGGQLYQPQHF. The CDR3, as DNA: TGTGCCATCAGTGGAGGACAGTTGTACCAGCCCCAGCATTTT.